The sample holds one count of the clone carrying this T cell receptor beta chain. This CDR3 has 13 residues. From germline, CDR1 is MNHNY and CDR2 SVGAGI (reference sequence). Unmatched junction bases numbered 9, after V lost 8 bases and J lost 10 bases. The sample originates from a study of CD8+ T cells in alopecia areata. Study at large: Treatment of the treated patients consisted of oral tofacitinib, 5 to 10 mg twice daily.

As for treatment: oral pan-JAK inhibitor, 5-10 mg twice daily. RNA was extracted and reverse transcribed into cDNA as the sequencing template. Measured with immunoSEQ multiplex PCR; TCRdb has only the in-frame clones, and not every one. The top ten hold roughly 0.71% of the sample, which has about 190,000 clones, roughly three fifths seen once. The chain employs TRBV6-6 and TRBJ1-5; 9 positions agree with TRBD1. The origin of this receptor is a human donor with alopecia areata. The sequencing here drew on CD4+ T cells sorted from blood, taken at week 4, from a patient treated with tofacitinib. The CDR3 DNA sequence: TGTGCCAGCCGAGGACAGGGGAATCCTCCCCAGCATTTT. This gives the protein CASRGQGNPPQHF.